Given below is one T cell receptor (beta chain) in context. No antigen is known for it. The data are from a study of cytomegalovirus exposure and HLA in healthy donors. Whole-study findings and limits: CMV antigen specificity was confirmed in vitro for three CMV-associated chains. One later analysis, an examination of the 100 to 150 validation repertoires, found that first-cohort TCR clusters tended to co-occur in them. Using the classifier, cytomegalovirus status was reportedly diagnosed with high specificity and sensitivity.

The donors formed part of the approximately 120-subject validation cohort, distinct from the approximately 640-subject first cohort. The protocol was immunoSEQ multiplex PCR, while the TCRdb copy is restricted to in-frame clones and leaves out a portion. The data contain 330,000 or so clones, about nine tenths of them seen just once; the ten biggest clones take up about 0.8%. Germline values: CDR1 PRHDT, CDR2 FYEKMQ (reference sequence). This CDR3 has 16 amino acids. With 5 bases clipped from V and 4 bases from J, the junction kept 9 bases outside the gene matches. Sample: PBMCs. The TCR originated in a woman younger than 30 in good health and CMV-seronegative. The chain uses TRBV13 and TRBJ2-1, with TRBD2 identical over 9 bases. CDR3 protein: CASSLGRSGSYNEQFF. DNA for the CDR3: TGTGCCAGCAGCCTGGGGCGTAGCGGGAGTTACAATGAGCAGTTCTTC.